This T cell receptor beta chain is from a study of radiation and T cells in renal cell carcinoma. TCRdb's table, derived via immunoSEQ multiplex PCR, lists solely in-frame clones and lacks some. The table records 140,000 to 150,000 clones, about 87% of them present only once. This clone was recorded once. Time point meaning: baseline pretreatment blood. Described treatment: 15 Gy SBRT to primary tumor, nephrectomy 4 weeks later. The sequenced sample was blood, obtained from a patient whose treatment included radiotherapy and nephrectomy. The source is a woman aged 70 to 79 with renal cell carcinoma.

The CDR3 is CASSIDGAGTRSSGANVLTF. CDR3 sequence (DNA): TGTGCCAGTAGTATAGATGGGGCGGGGACGAGGAGCTCTGGGGCCAACGTCCTGACTTTC. The gene calls are TRBV19 and TRBJ2-6; D may be TRBD2 (6 bases). CDR3 length: 20 amino acids. Per the germline V gene, CDR1 is LNHDA and CDR2 is SQIVND (reference sequence). V was shortened by 0 bases and J by 0 bases, with 18 bases between the two germline ends.